One and the same sample provided the 32 T cell receptor beta chains below, sequenced in a study of metastatic and nonmetastatic thyroid tumors. No patient had received any treatment before thyroid surgery. TCRdb re-processed the PCR reads through MiXCR. The sample lists roughly 29,000 clones, roughly 19% seen once, with approximately 40% in the top ten. The sample comprised blood. The receptors stem from a female donor with papillary thyroid cancer or a benign thyroid nodule (not recorded which). Some clones in this sample may be carry-over from other donors' samples.

Ten or more counts support this clone. The chain has TRBV20-1 and TRBJ2-3; 9 nucleotides agree with TRBD1. CDR1 and CDR2 from the germline V gene are DFQATT and SNEGSKA (reference sequence). The V and J ends lost 5 bases and 4 bases, in that order; junction bases with no gene match: 7. The CDR3 is 14 amino acids. CDR3 protein: CSAAGTGFSDTQYF. The CDR3 bases are TGCAGTGCTGCCGGGACAGGGTTCTCAGATACGCAGTATTTT.

The CDR3 DNA reads TGCGCCAGCAGCTTGTTGGGACAGGTTGGGGGCACTGAAGCTTTCTTT. Residues: CASSLLGQVGGTEAFF. This chain links TRBV5-1 with TRBJ1-1, with 8 bases that match TRBD1. Losses at the gene ends were 1 base for V and 4 bases for J; bases not matched to a gene: 9. Germline V gene lookup returns CDR1 SGHRS and CDR2 YFSETQ. The CDR3 has 16 amino acids.

The chain couples TRBV11-1 to TRBJ1-2; TRBD1 is a possible D gene (5 bases). This CDR3 is 17 amino acids long. V was clipped by 1 base and J by 6 bases, with 21 bases between them. Germline CDR1 is SGHAT and CDR2 is FQDESV (reference sequence). The CDR3 spells CASSLGGWGRVSDGYTF. In nucleotides, the CDR3 is TGTGCCAGCAGCTTAGGGGGTTGGGGCAGGGTGTCTGATGGCTACACCTTC.

The V and J genes are TRBV2 and TRBJ2-1; the D gene could be TRBD1 or TRBD2 (5 bases each). V dropped 5 bases and J dropped 5 bases, with 16 bases sitting between them. This CDR3 is 15 amino acids long. The germline V gene encodes CDR1 SNHLY and CDR2 FYNNEI. CDR3 protein: CASSFRDGPNNEQFF. CDR3 in DNA: TGTGCCAGCAGTTTCCGGGACGGCCCAAACAATGAGCAGTTCTTC. The full variable domain, with the rest looked up from reference TRBV2 and TRBJ2-1, is EPEVTQTPSHQVTQMGQEVILRCVPISNHLYFYWYRQILGQKVEFLVSFYNNEISEKSEIFDDQFSVERPDGSNFTLKIRSTKLEDSAMYFCASSFRDGPNNEQFFGPGTRLTVL.

This clone showed up many times. The V and J genes are TRBV4-3 and TRBJ2-2; 7 bases align to TRBD2. The J segment lost 2 bases and the V segment lost 1 base, leaving 10 bases of the junction unmatched. CDR3 size: 18 residues. Germline CDR1 LGHNA, CDR2 YSLEER. The CDR3 region is CASSQAQKTSFNTGELFF. The CDR3 coding sequence is TGCGCCAGCAGCCAAGCTCAAAAGACTAGCTTCAACACCGGGGAGCTGTTTTTT.

V is TRBV5-1 and J is TRBJ2-3, with D maybe TRBD2 (6 bases). Germline assignment: CDR1 SGHRS and CDR2 YFSETQ. V was shortened by 6 bases and J by 1 base, with 12 bases between the two germline ends. The CDR3 is 14 amino acids. CDR3 coding DNA: TGCGCCAGCAAGAGGGGCGGGGGCACAGATACGCAGTATTTT. Translated, it gives CASKRGGGTDTQYF.

In this sample, this clone turned up a few times. J is TRBJ1-5 and V is TRBV6-1, with a tentative D call TRBD1 (5 bases). The CDR3 sequence is 15 residues long. With 9 bases removed from V and 0 bases from J, the gap between germline ends came to 15 bases. Germline CDR1 and CDR2: MNHNS and SASEGT. The CDR3 spells CASITGPYSNQPQHF. The CDR3, as DNA: TGTGCCAGTATCACAGGTCCCTATAGCAATCAGCCCCAGCATTTT.

This clone was observed a handful of times. The V gene is TRBV2, the J gene TRBJ2-1; 12 bases align to TRBD1. CDR1 is SNHLY, CDR2 FYNNEI, per germline. J was trimmed by 6 bases and V by 6 bases; bases with no gene match: 6. The CDR3 has 15 residues. CDR3 nucleotides: TGTGCCAGCAGGGGCGGGACAGGGGGCCTCAATGAGCAGTTCTTC. Translation: CASRGGTGGLNEQFF. Based on the CDR3 plus reference TRBV2 and TRBJ2-1, the full variable domain is EPEVTQTPSHQVTQMGQEVILRCVPISNHLYFYWYRQILGQKVEFLVSFYNNEISEKSEIFDDQFSVERPDGSNFTLKIRSTKLEDSAMYFCASRGGTGGLNEQFFGPGTRLTVL.

This clone occurred many times. The chain uses TRBV6-1 and TRBJ2-1, with TRBD2 matching 12 bases. Germline assignment: CDR1 MNHNS and CDR2 SASEGT. Losses at the gene ends were 1 base for V and 7 bases for J; bases not matched to a gene: 8. CDR3 length: 17 residues. The CDR3 sequence is CASSEVTSGGLRNEQFF. CDR3 DNA: TGTGCCAGCAGTGAAGTTACTAGCGGGGGGCTTAGGAATGAGCAGTTCTTC.

This clone was seen at least ten times. V is TRBV27 and J is TRBJ2-5, with a tentative D call TRBD1 (6 bases). With 3 bases removed from V and 5 bases from J, the gap between germline ends came to 13 bases. The germline V gene encodes CDR1 MNHEY and CDR2 SMNVEV (reference sequence). The CDR3 extends over 14 amino acids. CDR3 residues: CASSFDRFGETQYF. The CDR3 DNA is TGTGCCAGCAGTTTCGACAGGTTTGGGGAGACCCAGTACTTC.

This clone was recorded once. The chain links TRBV18 to TRBJ2-3; D is undetermined. The CDR3 totals 12 residues. V lost 3 bases and J 6 bases, leaving 7 bases between the germline ends. Germline CDR1 and CDR2: KGHSH and LQKENI. The CDR3 DNA follows: TGTGCCAGCTCACCCGAAAGTGATACGCAGTATTTT. This gives the protein CASSPESDTQYF.

Concerning this clone: This could be a read error, since a much larger clone is one nucleotide away. The rearrangement uses TRBV11-2 and TRBJ2-7, with unresolved D. The CDR3 runs to 15 residues. The germline CDR1 and CDR2 sequences are SGHAT and FQNNGV. The CDR3, as DNA: TGTGCCAGCAGCTTAAGCCCCGGGCCTCTCTACGAGCAGTGCTTC. It codes for CASSLSPGPLYEQCF.

This clone was seen at least ten times. V gene TRBV6-1 combines with J gene TRBJ2-7, with D perhaps being TRBD1 or TRBD2 (5 bases each). There are 15 residues in the CDR3. Germline CDR1 is MNHNS and CDR2 is SASEGT. Deletions cut 6 bases from V and 4 bases from J, with 19 bases between. CDR3 amino acids: CASSPQTGTIYEQYF. CDR3 DNA sequence: TGTGCCAGCAGCCCCCAAACCGGGACCATATACGAGCAGTACTTC.

This clone was seen many times. A read error may account for a junction end that differs from germline. This CDR3 is also generated by other DNA sequences in the sample. The J gene is TRBJ1-5, the V gene TRBV2; possibly TRBD1 for D (5 bases). CDR3 size: 14 residues. CDR1 is SNHLY and CDR2 is FYNNEI in the germline V gene. The CDR3 sequence is CASSEQRGNQPQHF. In DNA form, the CDR3 reads TGTGCCAGCAGTGAACAGCGGGGCAATCAGCCTCAGCATTTT.

The gene calls are TRBV5-1 and TRBJ2-3, with D hard to call. V dropped 7 bases and J dropped 0 bases, with 12 bases sitting between them. CDR1 and CDR2 (germline): SGHRS, YFSETQ. This CDR3 is built from 14 residues. The CDR3 reads CASLLVTSTDTQYF. The CDR3 region has the DNA TGCGCCAGCCTTCTGGTTACAAGCACAGATACGCAGTATTTT.

This clone was seen a few times. This chain links TRBV19 with TRBJ2-1; 9 bases align to TRBD1. The CDR3 has 14 amino acids. CDR1 is LNHDA and CDR2 is SQIVND in the germline V gene (reference sequence). Trimming removed 7 bases from V and 7 bases from J; junction bases left unmatched: 8. The CDR3 DNA is TGTGCCAGTAAACAGGGGGCGCCCCGGAATGAGCAGTTCTTC. Encoded protein: CASKQGAPRNEQFF.

This clone was detected many times. V usage is TRBV24-1 and J usage is TRBJ2-3; D may be TRBD2 (7 bases). Germline values: CDR1 KGHDR, CDR2 SFDVKD. V gave up 4 bases and J gave up 2 bases, with 15 bases separating them. CDR3 length equals 16 residues. The CDR3 sequence is CATSEGGAGATDTQYF. Here the CDR3 DNA reads TGTGCCACCAGTGAAGGGGGGGCCGGTGCCACAGATACGCAGTATTTT.

This clone has only a few counts. J is TRBJ1-5 and V is TRBV6-1; D gene ambiguous. Germline CDR1 reads MNHNS; CDR2 reads SASEGT. This CDR3 is 15 amino acids long. The V end lost 2 bases, the J end lost 7 bases, and 15 bases lay between the germline ends. The DNA for the CDR3 is TGTGCCAGCAGTGAAAGATCTCAGTCACGGCAGCCCCAGCATTTT. Translated: CASSERSQSRQPQHF.

The chain employs TRBV5-1 and TRBJ1-2; tentatively, D is TRBD1 (5 bases). The V and J ends lost 4 bases and 8 bases respectively, with 12 bases between them. Germline values: CDR1 SGHRS, CDR2 YFSETQ. This CDR3 region has 12 residues. CDR3 in DNA: TGCGCCAGCAGCACGGGACTGCGAGGCTACACCTTC. Encoded protein: CASSTGLRGYTF.

This clone was seen only a few times. J is TRBJ2-7 and V is TRBV6-1; 8 nucleotides line up with TRBD1. V shed 6 bases and J 1 base; nucleotides not matched to a gene: 8. This CDR3 is built from 15 residues. Germline CDR1 and CDR2: MNHNS and SASEGT. The CDR3 DNA follows: TGTGCCAGCAGCCCAGGGGGCCTTCGTTCCTACGAGCAGTACTTC. Its protein product is CASSPGGLRSYEQYF.

V gene TRBV24-1 combines with J gene TRBJ2-7; D possibly matches TRBD1 or TRBD2 (5 bases each). The V gene's germline CDR1 is KGHDR and CDR2 SFDVKD. The germline V and J ends were trimmed by 3 bases and 5 bases, with 10 bases remaining between them. The CDR3 spans 13 residues. In DNA form, the CDR3 reads TGTGCCACCAGTGATGGGACCCGAGACGAGCAGTACTTC. It specifies CATSDGTRDEQYF.

About this clone itself: A read error is possible here, since a much larger clone lies one base away. The rearrangement links TRBV11-1 to TRBJ2-7, with TRBD2 as a possible D gene (6 bases). The CDR3 is 15 residues long. CDR1 SGHAT and CDR2 FQDESV come from the germline V gene (reference sequence). Trimming stripped 1 base from V and 3 bases from J, with 13 bases between. The CDR3 protein is CASSLGSWGVYEQYF. CDR3 bases: TGTGCCAGCAGCTTAGGCAGCTGGGGGGTCTACGAGCAGTACTTC.

In its sample, this clone was seen a few times. This sequence joins TRBV13 and TRBJ1-2; D unclear. The V gene's germline CDR1 is PRHDT and CDR2 FYEKMQ (reference sequence). The ends were cut back, 0 bases at V and 6 bases at J, with 8 bases in the middle. The CDR3 has 13 amino acids. The CDR3 is CASSLGGKNGYTF. The CDR3 DNA reads as TGTGCCAGCAGCTTAGGGGGGAAAAATGGCTACACCTTC.

This clone was counted only a few times. V is TRBV20-1 and J is TRBJ1-5; possibly TRBD1 for D (5 bases). V lost 3 bases and J lost 0, with 12 bases in between. CDR3 length: 15 amino acids. CDR1 and CDR2 (germline): DFQATT, SNEGSKA (reference sequence). The CDR3 protein is CSASEGRYSNQPQHF. The DNA for the CDR3 is TGCAGTGCTAGTGAGGGGCGCTATAGCAATCAGCCCCAGCATTTT.

This clone was counted between two and nine times. The rearrangement joins TRBV20-1 to TRBJ2-1; possible D gene TRBD2, 5 bases. The CDR3 length is 13 residues. The V gene lost 3 bases and the J gene lost 10 bases, with 16 bases spanning the gap. Germline V gene sequence: CDR1 DFQATT, CDR2 SNEGSKA (reference sequence). The CDR3 loop is CSASGNVMSEQFF. DNA for the CDR3: TGCAGTGCTAGCGGGAATGTCATGTCAGAGCAGTTCTTC.

This clone was counted between two and nine times. The genes are TRBV13 and TRBJ2-7; 13 bases agree with TRBD2. This CDR3 is 19 amino acids long. The germline V gene has CDR1 PRHDT and CDR2 FYEKMQ (reference sequence). V lost 5 bases to trimming and J lost 5 bases; unmatched junction nucleotides: 18. This CDR3 reads CASSLRTSGSFRKYHEQYF. Written as DNA, the CDR3 is TGTGCCAGCAGCCTCCGGACTAGCGGGAGTTTTCGTAAATATCACGAGCAGTACTTC.

This clone has ten or more counts. V is TRBV4-1 and J is TRBJ2-5; D might be TRBD1 (6 bases). The V and J ends lost 4 bases and 2 bases respectively, with 14 bases between them. This CDR3 has 15 amino acids. The germline CDR1 and CDR2 sequences are MGHRA and YSYEKL. CDR3 loop: CASSRDRDTQETQYF. The CDR3 nucleotides are TGCGCCAGCAGCCGCGACCGGGACACACAAGAGACCCAGTACTTC.

This clone was counted a few times. This may stem from a read error, because a much larger clone lies one nucleotide away. V gene TRBV29-1 combines with J gene TRBJ1-1; possibly TRBD1 for D (5 bases). CDR1 is SQVTM, CDR2 ANQGSEA, per germline. V was pared by 6 bases and J by 4 bases, with 21 bases between. The CDR3 consists of 15 residues. As DNA, the CDR3 is TGCAGCGTAGGGGCGGGGTACGTGACGGGCACTGAAGCTTTCTTT. Translated: CSVGAGYVTGTEAFF.

This clone appeared many times. The rearrangement uses TRBV5-5 and TRBJ1-1; no firm D call. The CDR3 is 15 residues long. Trimming stripped 4 bases from V and 2 bases from J, with 15 bases between. CDR1 is SGHKS and CDR2 is YYEKEE in the germline V gene (reference sequence). The CDR3 is CASSQTLNSNTEAFF. For the CDR3, the DNA is TGTGCCAGCAGCCAAACACTGAATTCTAACACTGAAGCTTTCTTT.

In its sample, this clone was seen a few times. This chain uses TRBV6-2 or TRBV6-3 with TRBJ2-1, with D maybe TRBD1 (5 bases). The germline V gene encodes CDR1 MNHEY and CDR2 SVGEGT. CDR3 size: 16 residues. V shed 0 bases and J shed 6 bases, with 15 bases lying between them. The chain's CDR3 is CASSYSEQVQSNEQFF. DNA for the CDR3: TGTGCCAGCAGTTACTCTGAACAGGTGCAGTCCAATGAGCAGTTCTTC.

The V gene is TRBV6-1, the J gene TRBJ2-4; possibly TRBD1 for D (6 bases). Germline V gene sequence: CDR1 MNHNS, CDR2 SASEGT. V was pared by 6 bases and J by 0 bases, with 9 bases between. This CDR3 comprises 14 residues. The CDR3 is CASRLQGAKNIQYF. The CDR3 DNA reads TGTGCCAGCAGACTACAGGGAGCCAAAAACATTCAGTACTTC.

V usage is TRBV18 and J usage is TRBJ2-2, with 7 bases identical to TRBD1. J gave up 5 bases and V 6 bases, and 9 bases lay outside the gene matches. Germline CDR1 reads KGHSH; CDR2 reads LQKENI. The length of the CDR3 is 15 residues. Written as DNA, the CDR3 is TGTGCCAGCTCTCCCGACGACAGGGCAACCGGGGAGCTGTTTTTT. It codes for CASSPDDRATGELFF.